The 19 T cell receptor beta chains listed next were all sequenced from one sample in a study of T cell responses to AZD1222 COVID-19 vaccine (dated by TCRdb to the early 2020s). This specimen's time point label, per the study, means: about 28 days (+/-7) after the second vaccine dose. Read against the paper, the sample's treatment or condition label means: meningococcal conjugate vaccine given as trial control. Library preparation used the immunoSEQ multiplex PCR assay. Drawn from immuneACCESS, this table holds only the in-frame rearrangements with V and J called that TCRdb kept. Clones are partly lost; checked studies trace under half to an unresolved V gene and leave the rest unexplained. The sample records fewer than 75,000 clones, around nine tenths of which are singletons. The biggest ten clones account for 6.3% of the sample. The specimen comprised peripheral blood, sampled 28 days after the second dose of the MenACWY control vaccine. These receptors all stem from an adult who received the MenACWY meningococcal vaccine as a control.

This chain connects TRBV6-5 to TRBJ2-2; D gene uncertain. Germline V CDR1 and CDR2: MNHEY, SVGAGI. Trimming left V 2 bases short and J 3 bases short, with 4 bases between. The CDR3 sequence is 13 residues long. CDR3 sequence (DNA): TGTGCCAGCAGTTACCCGTACACCGGGGAGCTGTTTTTT. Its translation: CASSYPYTGELFF.

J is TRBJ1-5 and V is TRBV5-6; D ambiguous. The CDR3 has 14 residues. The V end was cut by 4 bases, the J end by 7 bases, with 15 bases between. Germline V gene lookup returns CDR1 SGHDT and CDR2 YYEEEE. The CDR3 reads CASSHNPGRQPQHF. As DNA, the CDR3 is TGTGCCAGCAGCCACAACCCGGGGAGGCAGCCCCAGCATTTT.

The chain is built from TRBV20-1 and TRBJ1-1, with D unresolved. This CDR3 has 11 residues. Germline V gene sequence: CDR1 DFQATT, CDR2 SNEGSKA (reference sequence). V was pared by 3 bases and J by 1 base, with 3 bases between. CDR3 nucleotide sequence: TGCAGTGCTAGTACGAACACTGAAGCTTTCTTT. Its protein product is CSASTNTEAFF.

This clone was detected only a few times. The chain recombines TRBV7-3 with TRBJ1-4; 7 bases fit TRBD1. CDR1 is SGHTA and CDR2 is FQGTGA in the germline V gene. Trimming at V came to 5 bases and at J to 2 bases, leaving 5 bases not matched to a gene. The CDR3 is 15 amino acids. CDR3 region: CASSPGTVTNEKLFF. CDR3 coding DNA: TGTGCCAGCAGCCCAGGGACAGTTACTAATGAAAAACTGTTTTTT.

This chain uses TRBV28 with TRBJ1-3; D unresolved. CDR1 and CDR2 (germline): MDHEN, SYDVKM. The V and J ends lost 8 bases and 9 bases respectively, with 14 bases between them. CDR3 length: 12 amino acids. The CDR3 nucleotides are TGTGCCAGCTCTGACCCGGTGGGCACCATATATTTT. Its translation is CASSDPVGTIYF. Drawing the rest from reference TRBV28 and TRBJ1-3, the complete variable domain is DVKVTQSSRYLVKRTGEKVFLECVQDMDHENMFWYRQDPGLGLRLIYFSYDVKMKEKGDIPEGYSVSREKKERFSLILESASTNQTSMYLCASSDPVGTIYFGEGSWLTVV.

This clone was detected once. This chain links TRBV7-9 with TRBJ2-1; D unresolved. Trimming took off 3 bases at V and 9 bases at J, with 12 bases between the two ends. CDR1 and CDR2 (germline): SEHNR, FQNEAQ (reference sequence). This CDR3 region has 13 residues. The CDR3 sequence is CASSFYPEREQFF. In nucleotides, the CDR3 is TGTGCCAGCAGCTTCTACCCGGAGCGTGAGCAGTTCTTC.

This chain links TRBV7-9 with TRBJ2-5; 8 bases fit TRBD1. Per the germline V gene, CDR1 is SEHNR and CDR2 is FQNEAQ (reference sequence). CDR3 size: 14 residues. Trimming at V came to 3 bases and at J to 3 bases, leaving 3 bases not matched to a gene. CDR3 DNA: TGTGCCAGCAGCTTGGACAGGGACAAAGAGACCCAGTACTTC. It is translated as CASSLDRDKETQYF.

The CDR3 loop reads CASTSTSGSSYNEQFF. CDR3 in DNA: TGTGCCAGCACCTCGACTAGCGGGAGCTCCTACAATGAGCAGTTCTTC. The gene calls are TRBV5-6 and TRBJ2-1; 12 bases fit TRBD2. Germline V CDR1 and CDR2: SGHDT, YYEEEE. This CDR3 contains 16 residues. Germline trimming cut 6 bases from V and 0 bases from J; bases unmatched to any gene: 4.

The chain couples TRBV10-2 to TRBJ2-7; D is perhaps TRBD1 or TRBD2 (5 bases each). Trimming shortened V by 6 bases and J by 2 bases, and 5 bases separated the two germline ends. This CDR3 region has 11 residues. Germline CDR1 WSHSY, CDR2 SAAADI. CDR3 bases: TGCGCCAGCAGGGGGGCCTACGAGCAGTACTTC. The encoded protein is CASRGAYEQYF.

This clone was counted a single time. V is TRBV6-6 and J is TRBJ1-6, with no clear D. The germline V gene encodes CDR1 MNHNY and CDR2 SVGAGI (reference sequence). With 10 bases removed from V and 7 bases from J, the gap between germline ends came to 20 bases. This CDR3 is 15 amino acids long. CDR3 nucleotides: TGTGCCATCTCCCCGGTGGGATCTGGGAATTCACCCCTCCACTTT. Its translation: CAISPVGSGNSPLHF.

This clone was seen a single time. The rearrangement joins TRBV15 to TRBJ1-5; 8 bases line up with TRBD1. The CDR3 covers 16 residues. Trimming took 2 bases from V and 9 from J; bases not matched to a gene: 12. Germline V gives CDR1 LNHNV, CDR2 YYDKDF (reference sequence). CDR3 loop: CATSRKTGVGNGPQHF. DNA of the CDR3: TGTGCCACCAGCAGAAAGACAGGGGTCGGTAATGGGCCCCAGCATTTT.

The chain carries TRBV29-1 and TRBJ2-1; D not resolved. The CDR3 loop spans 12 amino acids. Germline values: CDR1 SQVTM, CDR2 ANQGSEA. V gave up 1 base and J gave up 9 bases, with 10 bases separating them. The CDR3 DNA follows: TGCAGCGTTGAAGGTCCCAGTAGTGAGCAGTTCTTC. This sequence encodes CSVEGPSSEQFF.

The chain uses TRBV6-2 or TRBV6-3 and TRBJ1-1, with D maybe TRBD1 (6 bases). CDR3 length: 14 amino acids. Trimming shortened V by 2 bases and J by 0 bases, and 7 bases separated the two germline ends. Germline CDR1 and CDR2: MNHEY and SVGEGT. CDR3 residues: CASSYGGMNTEAFF. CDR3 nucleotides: TGTGCCAGCAGTTACGGGGGCATGAACACTGAAGCTTTCTTT.

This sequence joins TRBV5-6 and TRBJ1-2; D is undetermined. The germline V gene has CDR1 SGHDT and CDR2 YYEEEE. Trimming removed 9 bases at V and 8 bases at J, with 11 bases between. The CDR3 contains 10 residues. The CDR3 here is CAIPFEGYTF. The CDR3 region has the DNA TGTGCCATTCCGTTTGAGGGCTACACCTTC.

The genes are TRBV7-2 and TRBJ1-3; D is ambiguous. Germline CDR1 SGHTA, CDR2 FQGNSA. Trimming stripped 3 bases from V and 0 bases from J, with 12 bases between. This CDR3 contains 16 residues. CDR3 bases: TGTGCCAGCAGCTTCGGCGCCTTTGGCTCTGGAAACACCATATATTTT. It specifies CASSFGAFGSGNTIYF.

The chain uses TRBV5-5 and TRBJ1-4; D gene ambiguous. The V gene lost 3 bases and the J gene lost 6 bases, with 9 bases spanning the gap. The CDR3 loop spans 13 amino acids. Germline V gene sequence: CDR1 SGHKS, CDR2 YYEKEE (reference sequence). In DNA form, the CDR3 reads TGTGCCAGCAGCTCATTGGCGGATGAAAAACTGTTTTTT. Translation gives CASSSLADEKLFF.

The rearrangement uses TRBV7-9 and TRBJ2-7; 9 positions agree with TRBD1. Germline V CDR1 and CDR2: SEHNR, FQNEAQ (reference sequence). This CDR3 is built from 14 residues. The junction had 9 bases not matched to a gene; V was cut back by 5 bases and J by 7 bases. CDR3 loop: CASSANRGPREQYF. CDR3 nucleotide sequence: TGTGCCAGCAGCGCAAACAGGGGGCCTCGAGAGCAGTACTTC.

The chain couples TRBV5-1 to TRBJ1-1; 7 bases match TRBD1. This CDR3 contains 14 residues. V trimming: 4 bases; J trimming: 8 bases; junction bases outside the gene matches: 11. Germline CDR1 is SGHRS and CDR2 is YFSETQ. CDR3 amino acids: CASSPGQEGLEAFF. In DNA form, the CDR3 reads TGCGCCAGCAGCCCTGGACAGGAAGGGCTCGAAGCTTTCTTT.

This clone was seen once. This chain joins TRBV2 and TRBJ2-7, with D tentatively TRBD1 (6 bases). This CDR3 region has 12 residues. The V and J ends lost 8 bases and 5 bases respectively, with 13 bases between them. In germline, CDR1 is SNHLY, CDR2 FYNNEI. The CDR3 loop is CASEQGPNEQYF. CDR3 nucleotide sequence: TGTGCCAGCGAACAGGGCCCAAACGAGCAGTACTTC.